A selection of T cell receptor beta chains follows, all from one sample in a study of shared clonotypes between healthy human individuals. Only in-frame clones appear in the TCRdb table, and some are missing; sequencing was by immunoSEQ multiplex PCR. The sample has approximately 1.5 million clones; less than 99% are singletons. Sequencing input: naive CD4+ T cells sorted from blood. These receptors originate from a man under 40 in good health. Each CDR3 is given with its conserved first and last residue. The order of the fields is clone size, D gene, J gene, V gene, CDR3 protein, CDR3 DNA. D genes are given only for firm matches. Expanded clones are given a class, and other clones once, few, many or no size at all.

.,.,TRBJ1-2,TRBV7-9,CASSPMGNREASYTF,TGTGCCAGCAGCCCAATGGGGAACAGGGAGGCGAGCTACACCTTC
.,.,TRBJ2-1,TRBV9,CASSVTSLSYNEQFF,TGTGCCAGCAGCGTCACTAGCCTTTCCTACAATGAGCAGTTCTTC
.,.,TRBJ1-3,TRBV7-6,CASSLWGPPGNTIYF,TGTGCCAGCAGCTTATGGGGCCCACCTGGAAACACCATATATTTT
.,TRBD1,TRBJ2-7,TRBV11-2,CASQLRDRVHEQYF,TGTGCCAGCCAGCTTCGGGACAGGGTTCACGAGCAGTACTTC
.,.,TRBJ2-3,TRBV7-2,CASRPTSSSTDTQYF,TGTGCCAGCCGCCCTACTAGCTCTAGCACAGATACGCAGTATTTT
once,.,TRBJ1-4,TRBV4-1,CASSLRGKPEKLFF,TGCGCCAGCAGCCTCAGGGGAAAACCTGAAAAACTGTTTTTT
.,.,TRBJ2-3,TRBV4-3,CASSQDGGAVYTDTQYF,TGCGCCAGCAGCCAAGATGGTGGGGCAGTGTACACAGATACGCAGTATTTT
.,TRBD2,TRBJ2-5,TRBV18,CASSPLASGRLTEETQYF,TGTGCCAGCTCACCACTGGCTAGCGGGAGGCTGACTGAAGAGACCCAGTACTTC
.,TRBD2,TRBJ2-1,TRBV5-4,CASGIAGSSYNEQFF,TGTGCCAGCGGTATAGCGGGAAGCTCCTACAATGAGCAGTTCTTC
.,.,TRBJ2-3,TRBV29-1,CSVVLGSGTQYF,TGCAGCGTTGTTTTGGGGTCAGGCACGCAGTATTTT
.,.,TRBJ1-2,TRBV2,CASRGGHGADYGYTF,TGTGCCAGCAGGGGGGGACATGGAGCCGACTATGGCTACACCTTC
.,TRBD1,TRBJ1-5,TRBV6-1,CASRRDRNSNQPQHF,TGTGCCAGCAGAAGGGACAGAAATAGCAATCAGCCCCAGCATTTT
once,.,TRBJ1-4,TRBV5-4,CASSSLGGKREKLFF,TGTGCCAGCAGCTCTCTTGGGGGCAAACGCGAAAAACTGTTTTTT
.,.,TRBJ2-5,TRBV6-5,CASSFLGADQETQYF,TGTGCCAGCAGTTTCCTTGGCGCGGACCAAGAGACCCAGTACTTC
.,.,TRBJ1-5,TRBV15,CATSPGLYSNQPQHF,TGTGCCACCAGCCCCGGCCTCTATAGCAATCAGCCCCAGCATTTT
.,.,TRBJ2-7,TRBV5-1,CASSLVAGPYEQYF,TGCGCCAGCAGCTTGGTGGCAGGGCCCTACGAGCAGTACTTC
.,TRBD2,TRBJ2-7,TRBV5-4,CASTLAGAYEQYF,TGTGCCAGCACCCTAGCGGGAGCCTACGAGCAGTACTTC
.,.,TRBJ1-4,TRBV7-8,CASSNPGVGGQKLFF,TGTGCCAGCAGCAACCCTGGGGTCGGGGGTCAGAAACTGTTTTTT
.,.,TRBJ2-2,TRBV5-1,CASRVGPTGELFF,TGCGCCAGCAGAGTGGGTCCTACCGGGGAGCTGTTTTTT
.,TRBD2,TRBJ2-1,TRBV19,CASSAGLAGGLFNEQFF,TGTGCCAGTAGTGCGGGACTAGCGGGAGGGTTATTTAATGAGCAGTTCTTC
.,.,TRBJ1-3,TRBV7-6,CASSSLAGSGNTIYF,TGTGCCAGCAGCTCCCTGGCGGGCTCTGGAAACACCATATATTTT
.,.,TRBJ2-5,TRBV15,CATSSGSRRSQETQYF,TGTGCCACCAGCTCAGGCTCTAGGAGGTCCCAAGAGACCCAGTACTTC
.,.,TRBJ1-4,TRBV14,CASSQERGGSEKLFF,TGTGCCAGCAGCCAAGAAAGGGGCGGGAGTGAAAAACTGTTTTTT
.,TRBD2,TRBJ2-5,TRBV11-2,CASSLVPGLAETQYF,TGTGCCAGCAGCTTAGTCCCCGGACTAGCAGAGACCCAGTACTTC
.,.,TRBJ2-1,TRBV5-1,CASSMGPHNEQFF,TGCGCCAGCAGCATGGGACCCCACAATGAGCAGTTCTTC
.,.,TRBJ1-1,TRBV11-2,CASSPGIRDTEAFF,TGTGCCAGCAGCCCAGGGATAAGGGACACTGAAGCTTTCTTT
.,.,TRBJ1-3,TRBV28,CASSDRSTGNTIYF,TGTGCCAGCAGCGACAGGTCTACTGGAAACACCATATATTTT
once,.,TRBJ2-7,TRBV5-1,CASKLPGRDYEQYF,TGCGCCAGCAAATTGCCCGGCAGGGACTACGAGCAGTACTTC
.,.,TRBJ1-1,TRBV28,CASSLGGAKDTEAFF,TGTGCCAGCAGTTTAGGTGGAGCGAAGGACACTGAAGCTTTCTTT
.,.,TRBJ1-2,TRBV18,CASSPTGDVANYGYTF,TGTGCCAGCTCACCGACGGGGGACGTAGCTAACTATGGCTACACCTTC
.,TRBD2,TRBJ2-3,TRBV19,CASSGTTYTQYF,TGTGCCAGTAGTGGGACTACATATACGCAGTATTTT
.,TRBD1,TRBJ2-7,TRBV11-2,CASSLRQGHEQYF,TGTGCCAGCAGCTTACGACAGGGGCACGAGCAGTACTTC
.,TRBD2,TRBJ2-2,TRBV7-7,CASSQRFGTSLSELFF,TGTGCCAGCAGTCAGAGGTTCGGGACTAGCCTCTCGGAGCTGTTTTTT
.,.,TRBJ2-1,TRBV7-7,CVGGGKSYNEQFF,TGTGTAGGCGGCGGGAAGTCCTACAATGAGCAGTTCTTC
.,.,TRBJ2-7,TRBV27,CASSSRGRAALEYF,TGTGCCAGCAGTTCCCGAGGACGGGCGGCCTTGGAGTACTTC
.,.,TRBJ1-1,TRBV28,CASSLQQRNTEAFF,TGTGCCAGCAGTTTACAGCAGAGGAACACTGAAGCTTTCTTT
.,.,TRBJ1-2,TRBV10-3,CAISEYYGYTF,TGTGCCATCAGTGAGTACTATGGCTACACCTTC
.,TRBD2,TRBJ2-7,TRBV5-4,CASSLGTNYEQYF,TGTGCCAGCAGCTTAGGGACTAACTACGAGCAGTACTTC
.,.,TRBJ1-3,TRBV5-1,CASSALVGKSSGNTIYF,TGCGCCAGCAGCGCGCTAGTGGGCAAGAGCTCTGGAAACACCATATATTTT